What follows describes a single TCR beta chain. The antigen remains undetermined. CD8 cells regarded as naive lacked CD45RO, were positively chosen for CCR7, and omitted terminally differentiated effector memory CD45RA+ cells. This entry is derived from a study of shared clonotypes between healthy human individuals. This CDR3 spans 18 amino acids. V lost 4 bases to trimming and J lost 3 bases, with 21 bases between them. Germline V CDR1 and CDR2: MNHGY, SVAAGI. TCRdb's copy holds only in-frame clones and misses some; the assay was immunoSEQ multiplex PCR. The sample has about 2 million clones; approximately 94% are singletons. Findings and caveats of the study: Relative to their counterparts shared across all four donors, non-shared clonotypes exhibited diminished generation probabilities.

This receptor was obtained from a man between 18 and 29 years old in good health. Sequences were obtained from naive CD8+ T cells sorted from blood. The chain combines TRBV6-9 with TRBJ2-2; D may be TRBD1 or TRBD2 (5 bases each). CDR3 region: CASSFLVEPVGDTGELFF. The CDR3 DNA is TGTGCCAGCAGTTTCCTAGTAGAACCGGTGGGGGACACCGGGGAGCTGTTTTTT.